Below, 10 T cell receptor beta chains from the same sample are listed, as sequenced in a study of blood T cell repertoires in COVID-19 (dated by TCRdb to 2020 to 2022). Receptor libraries were prepared by the immunoSEQ multiplex PCR assay. TCRdb took this table from immuneACCESS and kept in-frame rearrangements with V and J called. Such tables lack part of the clones; where checked against another copy, unresolved V genes explain under half of the gap, and the rest is unexplained. This sample gives around 160,000 clones in total; over 75% of them show up just once. Together, the top ten hold 9.5% to 12% of the sample. Sequencing used PBMCs or T cells enriched from blood (not recorded which). Receptors were obtained from a man in his forties or fifties who had recovered from COVID-19.

This chain joins TRBV19 and TRBJ2-3; 7 nucleotides match TRBD2. The germline V gene has CDR1 LNHDA and CDR2 SQIVND (reference sequence). The CDR3 spans 15 residues. V lost 6 bases, J lost 3 bases, and 9 bases stayed unmatched. This CDR3 reads CASRNTLGGTDTQYF. CDR3 bases: TGTGCCAGTAGAAACACTCTGGGGGGGACAGATACGCAGTATTTT.

The rearrangement uses TRBV6-2 or TRBV6-3 and TRBJ2-7; 8 bases fit TRBD1. Germline CDR1 and CDR2: MNHEY and SVGEGT. This CDR3 contains 15 residues. The junction had 9 bases not matched to a gene; V was cut back by 2 bases and J by 6 bases. CDR3 amino acids: CASSYLGRGPAEQYF. The CDR3 nucleotides are TGTGCCAGCAGTTACCTCGGCAGGGGGCCCGCCGAGCAGTACTTC.

CDR3 region: CASISPTTSGADTQYF. CDR3 in DNA: TGTGCCAGCATCTCCCCCACGACTAGCGGGGCAGATACGCAGTATTTT. The V call is TRBV27, the J call TRBJ2-3; 11 bases are a match to TRBD2. V trimming: 7 bases; J trimming: 4 bases; junction bases outside the gene matches: 10. Germline V gene data show CDR1 as MNHEY and CDR2 as SMNVEV (reference sequence). The CDR3 consists of 16 residues.

V gene TRBV27 combines with J gene TRBJ2-3, with 8 positions matching TRBD2. Trimming cost V 7 bases and J 2 bases; bases outside gene matches: 5. CDR3 length: 14 residues. Germline CDR1 MNHEY, CDR2 SMNVEV (reference sequence). Written as DNA, the CDR3 is TGTGCCAGCACCCCAGCGGGGGACACAGATACGCAGTATTTT. Protein sequence: CASTPAGDTDTQYF.

The genes are TRBV6-5 and TRBJ2-4; 8 bases agree with TRBD2. Trimming cost V 10 bases and J 6 bases; bases outside gene matches: 8. Germline-derived CDR1 and CDR2 are MNHEY and SVGAGI. The CDR3 is 13 residues long. The CDR3 loop is CAIYSGAGNIQYF. The CDR3 DNA sequence: TGTGCCATCTATAGCGGGGCAGGAAACATTCAGTACTTC.

The chain uses TRBV10-3 and TRBJ2-6; 8 bases map to TRBD1. The V segment lost 4 bases and the J segment 1 base; nucleotides outside the gene matches: 3. The germline V gene encodes CDR1 ENHRY and CDR2 SYGVKD. CDR3 length: 16 residues. The CDR3 bases are TGTGCCATCAGTGCAGGGGGCATTTCTGGGGCCAACGTCCTGACTTTC. It codes for CAISAGGISGANVLTF.

The chain carries TRBV5-4 and TRBJ2-5; tentatively, D is TRBD2 (6 bases). V gave up 7 bases and J gave up 1 base, with 14 bases separating them. There are 14 residues in the CDR3. CDR1 and CDR2 from the germline V gene are SGHNT and YYREEE (reference sequence). CDR3 coding DNA: TGTGCCAGCTATTCTCCCGGGGGCCAAGAGACCCAGTACTTC. As protein: CASYSPGGQETQYF.

The chain recombines TRBV5-3 with TRBJ1-3; D not certain. TRBV5-3 is sorted into the ORF group, with uncertain function. The CDR3 has 17 amino acids. Deletions cut 2 bases from V and 3 bases from J, with 18 bases between. As DNA, the CDR3 is TGTGCCAGAAGCTTCGTGGAGGGTAAGTATTATGGAAACACCATATATTTT. Translated, it gives CARSFVEGKYYGNTIYF.

The V call is TRBV6-6, the J call TRBJ1-1; D perhaps matches TRBD1 (6 bases). Trimming took 2 bases from V and 0 from J, leaving 7 bases between them. Germline values: CDR1 MNHNY, CDR2 SVGAGI (reference sequence). The CDR3 extends over 14 amino acids. This CDR3 reads CASSYGTMNTEAFF. In DNA form, the CDR3 reads TGTGCCAGCAGTTACGGGACAATGAACACTGAAGCTTTCTTT.

The V call is TRBV19, the J call TRBJ2-5; D uncertain. CDR1 and CDR2 from the germline V gene are LNHDA and SQIVND (reference sequence). This CDR3 contains 12 residues. Trimming took off 3 bases at V and 5 bases at J, with 7 bases between the two ends. In DNA, the CDR3 is TGTGCCAGTAGTATGAGTTTCGAGACCCAGTACTTC. Its translation: CASSMSFETQYF.